This TCR beta chain was obtained from a study of somatic mutations in cytotoxic T cells in rheumatoid arthritis. About the study: Sorting by flow gave nearly 100% purity for some V beta antibody-stained T-cell populations, including V beta1+ cells sequenced for TCRB.

The table came from immunoSEQ multiplex PCR; TCRdb's copy has only in-frame clones and leaves some out. The repertoire includes about 15,000 clones, approximately 84% of them detected once, and about 21% sits in the top ten. Deletions cut 6 bases from V and 4 bases from J, with 18 bases between. The CDR3 runs 15 residues. CDR1 and CDR2 from the germline V gene are SEHNR and FQNEAQ (reference sequence). Regarding this clone: No antigen is known for it.

Study results and caveats: The largest CD8+ clone made up over 20% of CD8+ cells in about an eighth of the roughly 60 patients. Age-dependent increases in CD8+ clonality occurred in rheumatoid arthritis patients but not in healthy controls.

The clonotype originates from an adult with rheumatoid arthritis. The V and J genes are TRBV7-9 and TRBJ1-2; D ambiguous. The sample was CD8+ T cells sorted from blood. The CDR3 protein is CASSTLWGELYGYTF. In DNA form, the CDR3 reads TGTGCCAGCAGTACCTTGTGGGGTGAACTCTATGGCTACACCTTC.